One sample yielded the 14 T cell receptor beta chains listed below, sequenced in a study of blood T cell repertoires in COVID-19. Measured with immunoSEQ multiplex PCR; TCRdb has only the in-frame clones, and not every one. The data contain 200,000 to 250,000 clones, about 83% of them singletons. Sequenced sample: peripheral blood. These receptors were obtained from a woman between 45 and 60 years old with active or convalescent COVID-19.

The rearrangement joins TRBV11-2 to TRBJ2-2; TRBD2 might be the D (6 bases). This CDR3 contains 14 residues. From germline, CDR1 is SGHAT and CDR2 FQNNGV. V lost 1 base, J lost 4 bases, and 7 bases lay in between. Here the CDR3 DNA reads TGTGCCAGCAGCTTAGCCGGGGGCACCGGGGAGCTGTTTTTT. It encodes CASSLAGGTGELFF.

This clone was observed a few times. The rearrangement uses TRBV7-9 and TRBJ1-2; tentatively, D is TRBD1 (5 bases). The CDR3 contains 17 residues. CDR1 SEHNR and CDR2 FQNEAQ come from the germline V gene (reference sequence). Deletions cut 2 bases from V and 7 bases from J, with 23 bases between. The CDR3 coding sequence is TGTGCCAGCAGCTTAAGTGGGACGGGAGGGGCGATTGGTGGCTACACCTTC. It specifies CASSLSGTGGAIGGYTF.

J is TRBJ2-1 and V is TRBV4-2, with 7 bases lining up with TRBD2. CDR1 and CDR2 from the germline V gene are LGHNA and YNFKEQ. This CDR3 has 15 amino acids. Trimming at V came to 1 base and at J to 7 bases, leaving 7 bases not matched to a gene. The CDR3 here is CASSQGPGGINEQFF. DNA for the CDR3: TGTGCCAGCAGCCAAGGCCCGGGAGGAATAAATGAGCAGTTCTTC.

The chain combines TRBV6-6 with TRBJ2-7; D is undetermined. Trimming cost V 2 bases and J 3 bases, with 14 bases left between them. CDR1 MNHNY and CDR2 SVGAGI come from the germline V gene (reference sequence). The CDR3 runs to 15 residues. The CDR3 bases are TGTGCCAGCAGTTACGTTTCGAGGCTAGACTACGAGCAGTACTTC. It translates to CASSYVSRLDYEQYF.

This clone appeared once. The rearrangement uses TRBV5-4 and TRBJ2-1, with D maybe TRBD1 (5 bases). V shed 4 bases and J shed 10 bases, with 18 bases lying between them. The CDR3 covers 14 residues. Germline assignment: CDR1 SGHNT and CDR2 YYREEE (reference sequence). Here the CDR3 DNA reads TGTGCCAGCAGCCCCCCGGGCCCGGCAGGGGAGCAGTTCTTC. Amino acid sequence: CASSPPGPAGEQFF.

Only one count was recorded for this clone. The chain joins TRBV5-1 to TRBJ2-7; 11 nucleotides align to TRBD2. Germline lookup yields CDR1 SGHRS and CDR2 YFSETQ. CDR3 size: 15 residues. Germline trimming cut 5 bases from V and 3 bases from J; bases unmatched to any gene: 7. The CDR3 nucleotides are TGCGCCAGCAGAGCCACTAGCGGGAGAGTCTACGAGCAGTACTTC. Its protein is CASRATSGRVYEQYF.

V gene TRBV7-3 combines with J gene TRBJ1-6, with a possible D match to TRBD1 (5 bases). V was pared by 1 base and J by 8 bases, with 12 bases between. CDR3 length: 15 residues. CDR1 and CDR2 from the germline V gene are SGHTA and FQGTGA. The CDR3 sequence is CASSLSRAPDSPLHF. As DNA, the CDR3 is TGTGCCAGCAGCTTAAGCAGGGCTCCGGATTCACCCCTCCACTTT.

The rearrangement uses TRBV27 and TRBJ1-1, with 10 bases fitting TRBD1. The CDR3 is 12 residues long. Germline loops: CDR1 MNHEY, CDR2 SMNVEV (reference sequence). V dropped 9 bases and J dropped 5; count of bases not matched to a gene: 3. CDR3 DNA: TGTGCCAGTCGGACAGGGGGAACTGAAGCTTTCTTT. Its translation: CASRTGGTEAFF.

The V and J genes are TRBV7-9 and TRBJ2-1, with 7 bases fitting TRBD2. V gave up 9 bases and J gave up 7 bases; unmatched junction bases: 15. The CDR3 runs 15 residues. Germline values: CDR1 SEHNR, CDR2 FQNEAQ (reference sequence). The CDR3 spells CASGAGSGEGNEQFF. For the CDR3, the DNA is TGTGCCAGTGGCGCGGGTTCTGGGGAGGGGAATGAGCAGTTCTTC.

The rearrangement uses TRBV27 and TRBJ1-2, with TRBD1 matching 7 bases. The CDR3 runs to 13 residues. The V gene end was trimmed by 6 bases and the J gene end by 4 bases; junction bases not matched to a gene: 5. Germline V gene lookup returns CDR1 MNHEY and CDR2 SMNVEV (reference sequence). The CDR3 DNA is TGTGCCAGCAGGACGACAGGGAGCTATGGCTACACCTTC. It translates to CASRTTGSYGYTF.

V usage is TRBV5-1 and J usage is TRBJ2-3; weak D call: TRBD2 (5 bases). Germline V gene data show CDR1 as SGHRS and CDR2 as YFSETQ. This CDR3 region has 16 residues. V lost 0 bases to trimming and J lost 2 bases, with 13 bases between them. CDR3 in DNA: TGCGCCAGCAGCTTGGGGCAGGCGGAGGTCACAGATACGCAGTATTTT. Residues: CASSLGQAEVTDTQYF.

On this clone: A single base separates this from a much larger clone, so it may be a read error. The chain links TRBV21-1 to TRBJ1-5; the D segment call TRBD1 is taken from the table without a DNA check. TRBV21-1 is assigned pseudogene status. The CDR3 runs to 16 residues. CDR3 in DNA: TGTGCCAGCAGCAAAGAGGAGGGGGGGGACAGGAGGCCCCAGCATTTT. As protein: CASSKEEGGDRRPQHF.

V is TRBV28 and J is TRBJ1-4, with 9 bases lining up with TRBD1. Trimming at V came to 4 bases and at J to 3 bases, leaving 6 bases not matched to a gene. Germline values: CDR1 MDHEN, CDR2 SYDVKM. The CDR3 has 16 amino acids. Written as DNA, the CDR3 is TGTGCCAGCAGTTCACAGGGGGCCGTATCTAATGAAAAACTGTTTTTT. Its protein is CASSSQGAVSNEKLFF.

The CDR3 is CATSDPGTGEYEQYF. The CDR3 bases are TGTGCCACCAGTGACCCCGGGACAGGGGAATACGAGCAGTACTTC. The chain employs TRBV24-1 and TRBJ2-7, with 10 bases matching TRBD1. Germline-derived CDR1 and CDR2 are KGHDR and SFDVKD. The trim removed 4 bases at V and 4 bases at J, leaving 6 bases unmatched. The length of the CDR3 is 15 residues.